Presented here are 22 T cell receptor beta chains from one specimen sequenced in a study of blood T cell repertoires in COVID-19. Method: immunoSEQ multiplex PCR; TCRdb's copy keeps in-frame clones and lacks some. The data contain roughly 310,000 clones, approximately 91% of them singletons. The sample consisted of PBMCs or T cells enriched from blood (not recorded which). The receptors derive from a woman aged 40 to 49 who had recovered from COVID-19.

The chain has TRBV10-3 and TRBJ1-4, with unresolved D. The CDR3 is 13 residues long. Germline values: CDR1 ENHRY, CDR2 SYGVKD. V gave up 11 bases and J gave up 4 bases, with 14 bases separating them. In nucleotides, the CDR3 is TGTGCCGCGGCCGCGGGAGGTAATGAAAAACTGTTTTTT. The encoded protein is CAAAAGGNEKLFF.

This chain connects TRBV7-3 to TRBJ2-1; D is perhaps TRBD2 (5 bases). CDR1 is SGHTA, CDR2 FQGTGA, per germline. V lost 0 bases and J 8 bases, leaving 8 bases between the germline ends. The CDR3 totals 13 residues. The CDR3 sequence is CASSLTREHEQFF. The CDR3 nucleotides read TGTGCCAGCAGCTTAACGAGGGAACATGAGCAGTTCTTC.

The chain links TRBV10-3 to TRBJ1-5; 10 bases agree with TRBD1. The V gene end was trimmed by 2 bases and the J gene end by 5 bases; junction bases not matched to a gene: 3. The CDR3 totals 15 residues. The germline V gene encodes CDR1 ENHRY and CDR2 SYGVKD. CDR3 sequence reads: CAISERGQGDQPQHF. Here the CDR3 DNA reads TGTGCCATCAGTGAGCGAGGACAGGGGGATCAGCCCCAGCATTTT.

The chain recombines TRBV7-9 with TRBJ2-2, with 8 bases lining up with TRBD2. Germline loops: CDR1 SEHNR, CDR2 FQNEAQ (reference sequence). With 1 base clipped from V and 7 bases from J, the junction kept 5 bases outside the gene matches. CDR3 length equals 15 residues. CDR3 amino acids: CASSLERESGGELFF. The CDR3 coding sequence is TGTGCCAGCAGCTTAGAGCGGGAGAGTGGCGGGGAGCTGTTTTTT.

The gene calls are TRBV5-4 and TRBJ2-5; 7 bases agree with TRBD1. V shed 6 bases, J shed 5 bases, and the junction held 7 bases outside the gene matches. This CDR3 region has 13 residues. Germline-derived CDR1 and CDR2 are SGHNT and YYREEE (reference sequence). CDR3 region: CASKRQGRETQYF. For the CDR3, the DNA is TGTGCCAGCAAAAGACAGGGTCGGGAGACCCAGTACTTC.

The rearrangement links TRBV7-2 to TRBJ2-7; 7 bases are shared with TRBD1. Unmatched junction bases numbered 5, after V lost 5 bases and J lost 1 base. Germline V gene lookup returns CDR1 SGHTA and CDR2 FQGNSA. CDR3 length equals 14 residues. Here the CDR3 DNA reads TGTGCCAGCAGCCTCAGGACAGGTTCCTACGAGCAGTACTTC. Residues: CASSLRTGSYEQYF.

This clone showed up just a few times. The V gene is TRBV7-9, the J gene TRBJ2-2; D unresolved. The CDR3 is 14 amino acids. The V end was cut by 5 bases, the J end by 4 bases, with 11 bases between. CDR1 and CDR2 (germline): SEHNR, FQNEAQ (reference sequence). CDR3 DNA: TGTGCCAGCAGCCTAGTAGTAAGCACCGGGGAGCTGTTTTTT. Protein sequence: CASSLVVSTGELFF. Drawing the rest from reference TRBV7-9 and TRBJ2-2, the complete variable domain is DTGVSQNPRHKITKRGQNVTFRCDPISEHNRLYWYRQTLGQGPEFLTYFQNEAQLEKSRLLSDRFSAERPKGSFSTLEIQRTEQGDSAMYLCASSLVVSTGELFFGEGSRLTVL.

The gene calls are TRBV28 and TRBJ2-7, with TRBD1 identical over 7 bases. The CDR3 runs to 12 residues. The germline V gene encodes CDR1 MDHEN and CDR2 SYDVKM. V gave up 6 bases and J gave up 6 bases; unmatched junction bases: 5. In DNA, the CDR3 is TGTGCCAGCAGGATGACAGGGATCGAGCAGTACTTC. This encodes CASRMTGIEQYF.

This clone was detected a few times. This sequence joins TRBV5-6 and TRBJ1-1; 7 positions agree with TRBD1. Germline CDR1 reads SGHDT; CDR2 reads YYEEEE. This CDR3 has 14 residues. Trimming removed 1 base from V and 4 bases from J; junction bases left unmatched: 4. CDR3 sequence: CASSLRGGGTEAFF. DNA for the CDR3: TGTGCCAGCAGCTTGAGAGGGGGCGGCACTGAAGCTTTCTTT.

This clone is a singleton in its sample. V and J are TRBV29-1 and TRBJ1-4; D is undetermined. The ends were cut back, 1 base at V and 5 bases at J, with 11 bases in the middle. Germline V gene sequence: CDR1 SQVTM, CDR2 ANQGSEA. This CDR3 region has 14 residues. CDR3 DNA sequence: TGCAGCGTTGAAGCCCGGACTGGCAATGAAAAACTGTTTTTT. It yields the protein CSVEARTGNEKLFF.

The chain links TRBV27 to TRBJ2-1, with a tentative D call TRBD2 (5 bases). V was clipped by 2 bases and J by 4 bases, with 15 bases between them. The CDR3 has 16 residues. Germline values: CDR1 MNHEY, CDR2 SMNVEV (reference sequence). CDR3 region: CASSLRSGLGYNEQFF. The CDR3 DNA follows: TGTGCCAGCAGTTTAAGGTCCGGACTGGGGTACAATGAGCAGTTCTTC.

The chain is built from TRBV7-2 and TRBJ1-5; TRBD1 is a possible D gene (6 bases). CDR3 length: 13 amino acids. Germline lookup yields CDR1 SGHTA and CDR2 FQGNSA. V shed 4 bases and J shed 6 bases, with 10 bases lying between them. CDR3 amino acids: CASSSRGFQPQHF. DNA of the CDR3: TGTGCCAGCAGCTCTAGGGGGTTTCAGCCCCAGCATTTT.

The chain couples TRBV27 to TRBJ1-6; 7 nucleotides line up with TRBD1. Trimming removed 4 bases from V and 2 bases from J; junction bases left unmatched: 5. The length of the CDR3 is 16 residues. Germline V gene sequence: CDR1 MNHEY, CDR2 SMNVEV (reference sequence). The CDR3 protein is CASSSRGGPYNSPLHF. CDR3 DNA: TGTGCCAGCAGTTCCCGAGGGGGCCCCTATAATTCACCCCTCCACTTT.

CDR3 sequence (DNA): TGTGCCAGCTCACTGGACTCCGCGGAGACCCAGTACTTC. Residues: CASSLDSAETQYF. The chain combines TRBV18 with TRBJ2-5; perhaps TRBD2 as D (5 bases). With 4 bases removed from V and 5 bases from J, the gap between germline ends came to 11 bases. This CDR3 region has 13 residues. Germline CDR1 is KGHSH and CDR2 is LQKENI.

The gene calls are TRBV6-2 or TRBV6-3 and TRBJ1-5, with D perhaps matching TRBD1 (6 bases). Germline CDR1 and CDR2: MNHEY and SVGEGT. The CDR3 runs 19 residues. Trimming left V 6 bases short and J 1 base short, with 25 bases between. CDR3 DNA: TGTGCCAGCAGCAACTCCCCAGTGGGGGACAAACTGAGCAATCAGCCCCAGCATTTT. Its translation is CASSNSPVGDKLSNQPQHF.

V gene TRBV5-8 combines with J gene TRBJ2-3; 8 nucleotides agree with TRBD2. V shed 4 bases, J shed 2 bases, and the junction held 9 bases outside the gene matches. The V gene's germline CDR1 is SGHTS and CDR2 YDEGEE. The CDR3 sequence is 16 residues long. Here the CDR3 DNA reads TGTGCCAGCAGCCTGGTATTTAGCGGGGACACAGATACGCAGTATTTT. Its translation is CASSLVFSGDTDTQYF.

The chain carries TRBV5-6 and TRBJ2-7; 8 bases are shared with TRBD2. V lost 4 bases and J lost 5; bases outside the gene matches: 14. This CDR3 contains 16 residues. CDR1 is SGHDT, CDR2 YYEEEE, per germline. CDR3 in DNA: TGTGCCAGCAGCCCCGGGAGGGCAGAATTTTACAACGAGCAGTACTTC. Translation: CASSPGRAEFYNEQYF.

The V and J genes are TRBV11-2 and TRBJ2-3; D is ambiguous. V lost 0 bases, J lost 2 bases, and 15 bases lay in between. This CDR3 has 17 residues. Germline loops: CDR1 SGHAT, CDR2 FQNNGV. The DNA of the CDR3 is TGTGCCAGCAGCTTAGATCCGATGGCGGCCATCACAGATACGCAGTATTTT. Its translation: CASSLDPMAAITDTQYF. The whole variable domain, filled in from reference TRBV11-2 and TRBJ2-3, reads EAGVAQSPRYKIIEKRQSVAFWCNPISGHATLYWYQQILGQGPKLLIQFQNNGVVDDSQLPKDRFSAERLKGVDSTLKIQPAKLEDSAVYLCASSLDPMAAITDTQYFGPGTRLTVL.

The chain recombines TRBV18 with TRBJ2-7; 8 bases are shared with TRBD1. CDR1 KGHSH and CDR2 LQKENI come from the germline V gene. The CDR3 consists of 13 residues. V dropped 6 bases and J dropped 1; count of bases not matched to a gene: 2. CDR3 sequence: CASSWDRSYEQYF. As DNA, the CDR3 is TGTGCCAGCTCCTGGGACAGGTCCTACGAGCAGTACTTC.

The rearrangement uses TRBV24-1 and TRBJ1-4; 9 bases agree with TRBD1. CDR1 and CDR2 (germline): KGHDR, SFDVKD. The V and J ends lost 3 bases and 7 bases, in that order; junction bases with no gene match: 14. This CDR3 comprises 18 residues. CDR3 nucleotides: TGTGCCACCAGTGATCCCCCGGGACAGGGTGAGGTAGCTGAAAAACTGTTTTTT. Protein sequence: CATSDPPGQGEVAEKLFF.

The genes are TRBV27 and TRBJ1-5; 7 positions match TRBD1. Unmatched junction bases numbered 7, after V lost 1 base and J lost 1 base. The CDR3 consists of 17 residues. In germline, CDR1 is MNHEY, CDR2 SMNVEV (reference sequence). This CDR3 reads CASSLYFRGQSNQPQHF. The DNA of the CDR3 is TGTGCCAGCAGTTTATACTTCAGGGGACAGAGCAATCAGCCCCAGCATTTT.

The chain links TRBV3-1 (or the pseudogene TRBV3-2) to TRBJ1-1; D might be TRBD1 (6 bases). From germline, CDR1 is LGHDT and CDR2 YNNKEL (reference sequence). CDR3 size: 19 residues. Deletions cut 0 bases from V and 1 base from J, with 21 bases between. The DNA of the CDR3 is TGTGCCAGCAGCCAAGAAGACGATACAGGGAGAAGACAGAACACTGAAGCTTTCTTT. Protein sequence: CASSQEDDTGRRQNTEAFF.